Each of the 19 T cell receptor beta chains below was sequenced from the same sample in a study of T-cell reconstitution after alpha-beta-depleted transplantation in children. The library targeted TCRbeta and was prepared with unique molecular identifiers. TCRdb called the PCR reads again in MiXCR, with one record for every CDR3 protein. The sample has around 250,000 distinct CDR3 sequences; 9.9% are singletons. This specimen consisted of PBMCs from the stem cell graft donor, obtained from the stem cell graft. The receptors shown here come from a human donor who donated a stem cell graft to a child with SCID.

This clonotype was picked up a small number of times. In DNA, the CDR3 is TGTGCCAGCAGCCCTACGGGGACAATAGCCAACAATGAGCAGTTCTTC. It specifies CASSPTGTIANNEQFF. This sequence joins TRBV7-9 and TRBJ2-1; maybe TRBD1 (6 bases). The germline V and J ends were trimmed by 5 bases and 5 bases, with 19 bases remaining between them. The CDR3 extends over 16 amino acids. CDR1 is SEHNR and CDR2 is FQNEAQ in the germline V gene (reference sequence).

V gene TRBV3-1 combines with J gene TRBJ2-5; 8 bases map to TRBD1. This CDR3 contains 14 residues. The trim removed 3 bases at V and 5 bases at J, leaving 5 bases unmatched. Germline CDR1 LGHDT, CDR2 YNNKEL (reference sequence). The CDR3 bases are TGTGCCAGCAGCCAGGGACAGGTGGCTGAGACCCAGTACTTC. It specifies CASSQGQVAETQYF.

The chain links TRBV10-3 to TRBJ1-2; D unresolved. Germline lookup yields CDR1 ENHRY and CDR2 SYGVKD. Deletions cut 2 bases from V and 5 bases from J, with 6 bases between. The CDR3 loop spans 12 amino acids. The CDR3 protein is CAISEEAYGYTF. DNA for the CDR3: TGTGCCATCAGTGAGGAGGCATATGGCTACACCTTC.

This chain joins TRBV28 and TRBJ2-5, with D uncertain. CDR1 is MDHEN, CDR2 SYDVKM, per germline. V was shortened by 3 bases and J by 5 bases, with 10 bases between the two germline ends. This CDR3 spans 13 amino acids. This CDR3 reads CASSFGRRETQYF. CDR3 DNA: TGTGCCAGCAGTTTTGGCCGGCGGGAGACCCAGTACTTC. The whole variable domain, remainder taken from reference TRBV28 and TRBJ2-5, is DVKVTQSSRYLVKRTGEKVFLECVQDMDHENMFWYRQDPGLGLRLIYFSYDVKMKEKGDIPEGYSVSREKKERFSLILESASTNQTSMYLCASSFGRRETQYFGPGTRLLVL.

This sequence joins TRBV7-9 and TRBJ2-3; D possibly corresponds to TRBD1 (9 bases). Germline V gene lookup returns CDR1 SEHNR and CDR2 FQNEAQ (reference sequence). Trimming left V 4 bases short and J 5 bases short, with 22 bases between. This CDR3 region has 17 residues. CDR3 region: CASSSHGGGQGKDTQYF. CDR3 bases: TGTGCCAGCAGCTCCCACGGGGGGGGACAGGGAAAAGATACGCAGTATTTT.

There are many counts of this clonotype. The gene calls are TRBV27 and TRBJ1-1, with D uncertain. Trimming shortened V by 5 bases and J by 4 bases, and 5 bases separated the two germline ends. This CDR3 contains 11 residues. Germline lookup yields CDR1 MNHEY and CDR2 SMNVEV (reference sequence). CDR3 DNA: TGTGCCAGCAGTGGGTTCACTGAAGCTTTCTTT. It is translated as CASSGFTEAFF.

This clonotype was seen more than once but under ten times. The V gene is TRBV20-1, the J gene TRBJ2-2; 7 bases fit TRBD1. The ends lost 6 bases at V and 4 bases at J; junction bases unmatched: 17. CDR3 length: 17 residues. CDR1 DFQATT and CDR2 SNEGSKA come from the germline V gene (reference sequence). CDR3 region: CSAAKLGTVDGTGELFF. DNA for the CDR3: TGCAGTGCAGCCAAACTAGGGACAGTTGATGGCACCGGGGAGCTGTTTTTT.

This clonotype was seen a few times. The CDR3 reads CASSAGAANQETQYF. Written as DNA, the CDR3 is TGTGCCAGCAGCGCCGGGGCAGCGAACCAAGAGACCCAGTACTTC. The rearrangement joins TRBV6-1 to TRBJ2-5, with D perhaps given as TRBD1 or TRBD2 (5 bases each). Germline lookup yields CDR1 MNHNS and CDR2 SASEGT. The CDR3 has 15 amino acids. The V gene lost 6 bases and the J gene lost 0 bases, with 14 bases spanning the gap.

This clonotype was seen ten or more times. V and J are TRBV6-5 and TRBJ1-4; no firm D call. The V end was cut by 5 bases, the J end by 0 bases, with 7 bases between. This CDR3 is built from 14 residues. Per germline, CDR1 MNHEY and CDR2 SVGAGI. CDR3 sequence: CASSPTATNEKLFF. In DNA, the CDR3 is TGTGCCAGCAGTCCCACAGCAACTAATGAAAAACTGTTTTTT.

The CDR3, as DNA: TGCGCCAGCAGCTTCGGCAACTACGAGCAGTACTTC. Its translation: CASSFGNYEQYF. J is TRBJ2-7 and V is TRBV5-1, with D unresolved. Germline CDR1 and CDR2: SGHRS and YFSETQ. Trimming removed 2 bases at V and 3 bases at J, with 6 bases between. This CDR3 region has 12 residues.

This chain uses TRBV7-9 with TRBJ2-5, with D perhaps matching TRBD1 (5 bases). The CDR3 spans 16 residues. Germline V gene lookup returns CDR1 SEHNR and CDR2 FQNEAQ (reference sequence). V lost 3 bases and J lost 1, with 15 bases in between. Here the CDR3 reads CASSFRVGAFQETQYF. The CDR3 nucleotides are TGTGCCAGCAGCTTCCGGGTTGGGGCGTTCCAAGAGACCCAGTACTTC.

There are many counts of this clonotype. The chain uses TRBV21-1 and TRBJ2-1; TRBD2, the table's D call, was not compared with the DNA. TRBV21-1 is a known pseudogene. There are 16 residues in the CDR3. The CDR3 DNA sequence: TGTGCCAGCAGCAACGGGGAGACTAGCTCCTACAATGAGCAGTTCTTC. Translating it yields CASSNGETSSYNEQFF.

The CDR3 loop is CASSFRDNYEQYF. The CDR3, as DNA: TGTGCCAGCAGCTTCCGGGACAACTACGAGCAGTACTTC. V usage is TRBV7-9 and J usage is TRBJ2-7; a weak D match, TRBD1 (6 bases). Trimming removed 3 bases at V and 3 bases at J, with 9 bases between. Germline loops: CDR1 SEHNR, CDR2 FQNEAQ (reference sequence). There are 13 residues in the CDR3.

This clonotype has a handful of counts. A much bigger clone sits one base away, suggesting this may be a read error. The gene calls are TRBV5-6 and TRBJ2-1, with unresolved D. Germline V gene sequence: CDR1 SGHDT, CDR2 YYEEEE. The CDR3 length is 12 residues. V was trimmed by 2 bases and J by 3 bases, leaving 3 bases between them. For the CDR3, the DNA is TGTGCCAGCAGCTTTGGCTACAATGAGCAGTTCTTC. Translating it yields CASSFGYNEQFF.

This clonotype was detected only a few times. This chain connects TRBV10-3 to TRBJ1-4; 7 positions match TRBD1. Germline lookup yields CDR1 ENHRY and CDR2 SYGVKD. This CDR3 has 15 amino acids. Trimming took 0 bases from V and 8 from J; bases not matched to a gene: 6. CDR3 protein: CAISESSGQYEKLFF. CDR3 coding DNA: TGTGCCATCAGTGAGTCTTCGGGACAGTACGAAAAACTGTTTTTT.

V is TRBV3-1 and J is TRBJ2-3, with 8 bases matching TRBD2. The CDR3 has 16 amino acids. Germline CDR1 is LGHDT and CDR2 is YNNKEL (reference sequence). The junction had 8 bases not matched to a gene; V was cut back by 4 bases and J by 2 bases. The CDR3 here is CASSLQSSGVTDTQYF. Here the CDR3 DNA reads TGTGCCAGCAGCCTCCAGAGTAGCGGGGTCACAGATACGCAGTATTTT.

This clonotype was recorded at least ten times. The chain uses TRBV27 and TRBJ2-1, with 11 bases identical to TRBD2. The germline V gene encodes CDR1 MNHEY and CDR2 SMNVEV (reference sequence). J was trimmed by 1 base and V by 3 bases; bases with no gene match: 11. This CDR3 has 19 amino acids. The CDR3 spells CASSFIGLAGGPSYNEQFF. The CDR3 nucleotides are TGTGCCAGCAGTTTCATTGGTCTAGCGGGGGGCCCTTCCTACAATGAGCAGTTCTTC.

About this clonotype itself: An end of the junction does not agree with germline; a read error may underlie this. This CDR3 reads CVSSLDDPANTGELFF. The CDR3 DNA reads as TGCGTCAGCAGCTTGGACGATCCTGCGAACACCGGGGAGCTGTTTTTT. This chain uses TRBV5-1 with TRBJ2-2; the D is unclear. CDR3 length equals 16 residues. Germline V gene data show CDR1 as SGHRS and CDR2 as YFSETQ.

The J gene is TRBJ2-2, the V gene TRBV11-2; TRBD2 aligns across 7 bases. Germline V gene data show CDR1 as SGHAT and CDR2 as FQNNGV. The CDR3 covers 16 residues. Losses at the gene ends were 3 bases for V and 7 bases for J; bases not matched to a gene: 11. In DNA form, the CDR3 reads TGTGCCAGCAGCTTCTGGGGCGGCGGGGGAAACGGGGAGCTGTTTTTT. Translated, it gives CASSFWGGGGNGELFF. Together with reference TRBV11-2 and TRBJ2-2, the CDR3 gives the full variable domain: EAGVAQSPRYKIIEKRQSVAFWCNPISGHATLYWYQQILGQGPKLLIQFQNNGVVDDSQLPKDRFSAERLKGVDSTLKIQPAKLEDSAVYLCASSFWGGGGNGELFFGEGSRLTVL.